Listed below are T cell receptor beta chains from one sample, sequenced in a study of T cell responses to AZD1222 COVID-19 vaccine. Only in-frame clones appear in the TCRdb table, and some are missing; sequencing was by immunoSEQ multiplex PCR. This table holds 95,000 to 150,000 clones, 93% found once. Sequencing used peripheral blood, obtained 28 days after the second AZD1222 dose. The receptors here all came from an adult who received the AZD1222 COVID-19 vaccine. Both conserved end residues are part of each CDR3. D genes are given only for firm matches. Clone size appears in some rows only: once, few, many, or a class for an expanded clone.

v_gene,d_gene,abundance,j_gene,CDR3aa,CDR3nt
TRBV9,TRBD2,once,TRBJ2-4,CASSVGLAGAPDKNIQYF,TGTGCCAGCAGCGTGGGCCTAGCGGGGGCCCCGGACAAAAACATTCAGTACTTC
TRBV7-2,.,.,TRBJ1-5,CASSLGNHNQPQHF,TGTGCCAGCAGCTTAGGGAACCATAATCAGCCCCAGCATTTT
TRBV20-1,TRBD1,.,TRBJ2-1,CSADRGHEQFF,TGCAGTGCTGACAGGGGACATGAGCAGTTCTTC
TRBV18,.,once,TRBJ1-1,CASSPGQMNTEAFF,TGTGCCAGCTCACCAGGGCAGATGAACACTGAAGCTTTCTTT
TRBV2,TRBD1,.,TRBJ2-1,CASSVAPGQADNEQFF,TGTGCCAGCAGCGTTGCCCCGGGACAGGCCGACAATGAGCAGTTCTTC
TRBV20-1,.,.,TRBJ2-7,CSASTPAKAEQYF,TGCAGTGCTAGTACGCCGGCCAAGGCCGAGCAGTACTTC
TRBV15,.,.,TRBJ2-4,CATSKGVGIQYF,TGTGCCACCAGCAAGGGGGTGGGCATTCAGTACTTC
TRBV20-1,.,once,TRBJ2-7,CSASLAASYEQYF,TGCAGTGCTAGTCTAGCCGCCTCCTACGAGCAGTACTTC
TRBV6-5,.,.,TRBJ1-3,CASSSSGVGTGNTIYF,TGTGCCAGCAGTTCCTCAGGAGTCGGTACTGGAAACACCATATATTTT
TRBV4-2,.,.,TRBJ2-1,CASSPTGKTGLNEQFF,TGTGCCAGCAGCCCCACAGGCAAGACGGGCCTCAATGAGCAGTTCTTC
TRBV7-2,.,.,TRBJ1-6,CASSPRAPNSPLHF,TGTGCCAGCAGCCCCCGGGCCCCTAATTCACCCCTCCACTTT
TRBV19,.,.,TRBJ1-1,CASSKSGTLDTEAFF,TGTGCCAGTAGTAAATCAGGGACCCTGGATACTGAAGCTTTCTTT
TRBV7-9,.,few,TRBJ2-1,CASTSGALAQFF,TGTGCCAGCACCTCTGGGGCCTTGGCGCAGTTCTTC
TRBV6-4,TRBD2,.,TRBJ2-1,CASRRLAVYNEQFF,TGTGCCAGCAGAAGACTAGCGGTTTACAATGAGCAGTTCTTC
TRBV18,.,.,TRBJ1-1,CASSPPPGATEAFF,TGTGCCAGCTCACCACCGCCGGGGGCCACTGAAGCTTTCTTT
TRBV2,.,few,TRBJ1-5,CASSVRTVGSQPQHF,TGTGCCAGCAGTGTGCGCACAGTGGGGTCCCAGCCCCAGCATTTT
TRBV7-2,TRBD2,.,TRBJ2-7,CASSFGLAGGEHEQYF,TGTGCCAGCAGCTTTGGACTAGCGGGAGGCGAGCACGAGCAGTACTTC
TRBV25-1,.,few,TRBJ1-5,CASSEYVQVNQPQHF,TGTGCCAGCAGTGAATACGTACAGGTCAATCAGCCCCAGCATTTT
TRBV2,.,.,TRBJ2-5,CASSHRTRSETQYF,TGTGCCAGCAGTCACCGAACTAGGTCTGAGACCCAGTACTTC
TRBV11-2,TRBD2,.,TRBJ2-5,CASSFGGEETQYF,TGTGCCAGCAGCTTCGGGGGGGAGGAGACCCAGTACTTC
TRBV6-1,TRBD1,.,TRBJ1-6,CASSDLTGKGSPLHF,TGTGCCAGCAGTGACCTGACAGGGAAAGGTTCACCCCTCCACTTT
TRBV9,.,few,TRBJ2-2,CASSVGFSTFFTGELFF,TGTGCCAGCAGCGTTGGGTTTTCTACTTTCTTCACCGGGGAGCTGTTTTTT
TRBV4-3,.,.,TRBJ2-2,CASSQQWVTGELFF,TGCGCCAGCAGCCAACAGTGGGTCACCGGGGAGCTGTTTTTT
TRBV5-1,.,once,TRBJ2-7,CASSYGQTTYEQYF,TGCGCCAGCAGCTACGGACAGACGACTTACGAGCAGTACTTC